A single sample gave rise to the 12 T cell receptor beta chains below, sequenced in a study of blood T cell repertoires in COVID-19. Some clones are missing from TCRdb's copy, which holds only in-frame ones; the method was immunoSEQ multiplex PCR. In the table there are over 200,000 clones, over 75% of which are singletons. Sequencing was performed on peripheral blood. These receptors were collected from a human donor in a cohort sampled during active COVID-19.

The chain combines TRBV5-1 with TRBJ2-3; possible D gene TRBD2, 5 bases. Germline CDR1 is SGHRS and CDR2 is YFSETQ. CDR3 length: 16 amino acids. V was trimmed by 4 bases and J by 2 bases, leaving 17 bases between them. CDR3 nucleotides: TGCGCCAGCAGCCTTGCAAAGGACTGGGCCACAGATACGCAGTATTTT. Amino acids: CASSLAKDWATDTQYF.

J is TRBJ2-3 and V is TRBV29-1, with 11 bases fitting TRBD1. The CDR3 contains 14 residues. J gave up 3 bases and V 6 bases, and 5 bases lay outside the gene matches. The germline V gene encodes CDR1 SQVTM and CDR2 ANQGSEA. The CDR3 spells CSVEDRGRTDTQYF. The CDR3 nucleotides read TGCAGCGTGGAGGACAGGGGGCGGACAGATACGCAGTATTTT.

This clone was picked up a small number of times. CDR3 nucleotides: TGTGCCAGCAGCCCGGGGGCTAGCGGCTCCTACGAGCAGTACTTC. Protein product: CASSPGASGSYEQYF. V is TRBV4-2 and J is TRBJ2-7; D is perhaps TRBD2 (7 bases). V dropped 4 bases and J dropped 0 bases, with 13 bases sitting between them. The germline V gene encodes CDR1 LGHNA and CDR2 YNFKEQ. The CDR3 is 15 amino acids.

The chain couples TRBV28 to TRBJ1-6, with 9 bases fitting TRBD1. Germline V gives CDR1 MDHEN, CDR2 SYDVKM. The CDR3 is 15 amino acids. V lost 4 bases, J lost 10 bases, and 8 bases stayed unmatched. The CDR3 sequence is CASSSPGQGWSPLHF. The CDR3 DNA reads TGTGCCAGCAGTTCCCCGGGACAGGGATGGTCACCCCTCCACTTT.

This chain joins TRBV6-5 and TRBJ1-3; 10 nucleotides agree with TRBD1. The CDR3 totals 15 residues. V dropped 4 bases and J dropped 4; count of bases not matched to a gene: 4. Germline V gives CDR1 MNHEY, CDR2 SVGAGI. The CDR3 region is CASSFDRGLGNTIYF. The CDR3 DNA reads TGTGCCAGCAGTTTTGACAGGGGGCTAGGAAACACCATATATTTT.

This CDR3 reads CATSDRDYSNEQYF. CDR3 coding DNA: TGTGCCACCAGTGACCGGGACTATTCAAACGAGCAGTACTTC. The chain uses TRBV24-1 and TRBJ2-7; 7 bases are a match to TRBD2. The CDR3 runs to 14 residues. Per germline, CDR1 KGHDR and CDR2 SFDVKD. The trim removed 4 bases at V and 5 bases at J, leaving 7 bases unmatched.

The chain carries TRBV7-6 and TRBJ2-1, with TRBD2 as a possible D gene (5 bases). The CDR3 is 15 amino acids. The germline gives CDR1 SGHVS, CDR2 FNYEAQ. Trimming removed 1 base from V and 3 bases from J, with 10 bases in between. CDR3 sequence reads: CASSLVGGLYNEQFF. The CDR3 coding sequence is TGTGCCAGCAGCTTAGTGGGTGGACTCTACAATGAGCAGTTCTTC.

V and J are TRBV27 and TRBJ2-1; D call uncertain. The V gene lost 3 bases and the J gene lost 0 bases, with 15 bases spanning the gap. The CDR3 has 17 residues. Germline assignment: CDR1 MNHEY and CDR2 SMNVEV (reference sequence). CDR3 sequence: CASSFGNRHSSYNEQFF. The CDR3 DNA reads as TGTGCCAGCAGTTTTGGTAATAGACACAGCTCCTACAATGAGCAGTTCTTC.

The chain joins TRBV2 to TRBJ2-5; D is possibly TRBD1 (6 bases). V dropped 1 base and J dropped 5 bases, with 17 bases sitting between them. This CDR3 has 16 residues. Germline V lookup: CDR1 SNHLY, CDR2 FYNNEI. CDR3 region: CASSEGVRGLRETQYF. The CDR3, as DNA: TGTGCCAGCAGTGAAGGGGTCAGGGGCCTTAGGGAGACCCAGTACTTC.

CDR3 sequence (DNA): TGTGCCAGCAGGGGGGACAGGGAGAACACTGAAGCTTTCTTT. Residues: CASRGDRENTEAFF. The chain couples TRBV2 to TRBJ1-1; 9 nucleotides align to TRBD1. Germline CDR1 reads SNHLY; CDR2 reads FYNNEI. This CDR3 comprises 14 residues. The junction had 3 bases not matched to a gene; V was cut back by 6 bases and J by 1 base.

This chain joins TRBV15 and TRBJ1-2, with 7 bases aligning to TRBD1. J lost 4 bases, V lost 5 bases, and 16 bases had no gene match. The CDR3 contains 17 residues. Germline V gives CDR1 LNHNV, CDR2 YYDKDF (reference sequence). The CDR3 loop is CATSALASTGNFYGYTF. CDR3 bases: TGTGCCACCAGCGCACTGGCGTCGACAGGGAACTTCTATGGCTACACCTTC.

J is TRBJ2-3 and V is TRBV5-4; perhaps TRBD2 as D (6 bases). CDR1 and CDR2 from the germline V gene are SGHNT and YYREEE (reference sequence). The length of the CDR3 is 16 residues. V was cut by 5 bases and J by 0 bases, with 16 bases left in between. In DNA form, the CDR3 reads TGTGCCAGCAGACTCGGGACTCCGACTAGCACAGATACGCAGTATTTT. Translated, it gives CASRLGTPTSTDTQYF. Full variable domain (rest looked up from reference TRBV5-4 and TRBJ2-3): ETGVTQSPTHLIKTRGQQVTLRCSSQSGHNTVSWYQQALGQGPQFIFQYYREEENGRGNFPPRFSGLQFPNYSSELNVNALELDDSALYLCASRLGTPTSTDTQYFGPGTRLTVL.